This TCR beta chain comes out of a study of graft-versus-host responses after intestinal transplantation. Study-wide results and limits: Individuals carrying graft-donor T cell macrochimerism showed high graft-versus-host to host-versus-graft clonal ratios in allografts.

Repertoires were generated with immunoSEQ multiplex PCR, while TCRdb's copy carries only in-frame clones and drops some. The data hold over 70,000 clones, with about 94% observed a single time. This CDR3 comprises 16 residues. Germline V gene sequence: CDR1 SGHAT, CDR2 FQNNGV. V lost 5 bases, J lost 3 bases, and 13 bases stayed unmatched. Comment on this clone: Its target is not known.

This specimen consisted of unstimulated CD8+ T cells sorted from spleen or lymph node cells, obtained before intestinal transplant. The chain links TRBV11-2 to TRBJ2-7, with 7 bases identical to TRBD2. This TCR was sampled from a human donor who received an intestinal transplant. The DNA of the CDR3 is TGTGCCAGCAGCCATCTGAAACGACGGGACTACTACGAGCAGTACTTC. Protein: CASSHLKRRDYYEQYF. Full variable domain (outside the CDR3, taken from reference TRBV11-2 and TRBJ2-7): EAGVAQSPRYKIIEKRQSVAFWCNPISGHATLYWYQQILGQGPKLLIQFQNNGVVDDSQLPKDRFSAERLKGVDSTLKIQPAKLEDSAVYLCASSHLKRRDYYEQYFGPGTRLTVT.